There are a few counts of the clone carrying this T cell receptor beta chain. This CDR3 contains 13 residues. Trimming pared 6 bases from V and 6 bases from J, leaving 14 bases between. CDR1 is MDHEN and CDR2 is SYDVKM in the germline V gene. This record belongs to a study of T cell changes during pregnancy in multiple sclerosis. The protocol was immunoSEQ multiplex PCR, while the TCRdb copy is restricted to in-frame clones and leaves out a portion. The sample has some 40,000 clones; roughly nine tenths are singletons. V is TRBV28 and J is TRBJ1-1; the D gene is possibly TRBD1 (6 bases). The receptor was isolated from a female donor in good health, enrolled as a control in a pregnancy study. Sequencing used CD4+ T cells from peripheral blood mononuclear cells, obtained in the third trimester of pregnancy. As DNA, the CDR3 is TGTGCCAGCAGCGAAGCACAGGGCCCTGAAGCTTTCTTT. This translates into CASSEAQGPEAFF.